The rows below give T cell receptor beta chains drawn from one sample of a study of identical twins. One entry per CDR3 protein, called by TCRdb with MiXCR from the 5' RACE reads. This table has a few hundred thousand distinct CDR3 sequences, 9.6% appearing once. The sample was also reused in another study, on yellow fever vaccine responses in identical twins.

Material for sequencing was PBMCs. Receptors were obtained from a woman aged 18-29 years in good health. Each CDR3 is given with its conserved first and last residue. Fields, in order: clone size, D gene, V gene, J gene, CDR3 protein, CDR3 DNA. D genes are given only for firm matches. A row's size may be missing; if present it is once, few, many or a size class.

>many|TRBD2|TRBV29-1|TRBJ2-1
CSAKRGSSYNEQFF
TGCAGCGCAAAGCGGGGAAGCTCCTACAATGAGCAGTTCTTC
>NA|NA|TRBV27|TRBJ2-7
CASSTFVGGPTYEQYF
TGTGCCAGCAGTACTTTCGTGGGGGGGCCCACCTACGAGCAGTACTTC
>NA|NA|TRBV5-1|TRBJ2-7
CASSLYGVDEQYF
TGCGCCAGCAGCTTGTATGGGGTCGACGAGCAGTACTTC
>many|NA|TRBV20-1|TRBJ2-7
CSASRSSYEQYF
TGCAGTGCCTCCAGGAGCTCCTACGAGCAGTACTTC
>many|TRBD1|TRBV20-1|TRBJ1-2
CSARQGDGYTF
TGCAGTGCTAGACAGGGGGATGGCTACACCTTC
>NA|NA|TRBV4-2|TRBJ2-1
CASSRLSSGYNEQFF
TGTGCCAGCAGCCGTCTCTCTTCGGGATACAATGAGCAGTTCTTC
>NA|NA|TRBV6-2/TRBV6-3|TRBJ1-1
CASSYSTGDGDTEAFF
TGTGCCAGCAGTTACTCTACAGGTGATGGGGACACTGAAGCTTTCTTT
>many|NA|TRBV4-3|TRBJ2-3
CASSQVSGSDTQYF
TGCGCCAGCAGCCAAGTATCAGGGTCAGATACGCAGTATTTT
>many|TRBD1|TRBV3-1|TRBJ2-1
CASSQIGGAGDEQFF
TGTGCCAGCAGCCAAATAGGGGGCGCCGGGGATGAGCAGTTCTTC
>many|TRBD2|TRBV7-8|TRBJ2-1
CASSFSLLAGVNNEQFF
TGTGCCAGCAGCTTTTCCCTGTTAGCGGGGGTAAACAATGAGCAGTTCTTC
>NA|NA|TRBV7-8|TRBJ2-7
CASSSGGGRSSYEQYF
TGTGCCAGCAGCTCTGGGGGCGGTAGGAGCTCCTACGAGCAGTACTTC
>NA|NA|TRBV20-1|TRBJ2-1
CSAISGFYNEQFF
TGCAGTGCTATCTCCGGCTTCTACAATGAGCAGTTCTTC
>NA|NA|TRBV28|TRBJ2-7
CASSQGFDEQYF
TGTGCCAGCAGCCAAGGGTTCGACGAGCAGTACTTC
>many|NA|TRBV7-3|TRBJ2-4
CASSLTGDIQYF
TGTGCCAGCAGCTTAACGGGGGACATTCAGTACTTC
>NA|TRBD2|TRBV3-1|TRBJ2-5
CATCLQPLAGGSWGETQYF
TGTGCCACCTGTCTACAACCTCTAGCGGGGGGCTCCTGGGGGGAGACCCAGTACTTC
>few|TRBD2|TRBV4-1|TRBJ2-1
CASSFSGGAFDEQFF
TGCGCCAGCAGCTTTAGCGGGGGGGCCTTTGATGAGCAGTTCTTC
>NA|NA|TRBV12-3/TRBV12-4|TRBJ2-7
CASSSGQGDYEQYF
TGTGCCAGCAGTTCGGGACAAGGAGACTACGAGCAGTACTTC
>few|TRBD1|TRBV7-2|TRBJ2-7
CASSSTYRGFYEQYF
TGTGCCAGCAGCTCGACCTACAGGGGTTTCTACGAGCAGTACTTC
>few|NA|TRBV6-1|TRBJ1-6
CASSEAIGQSPLHF
TGTGCCAGCAGTGAGGCAATCGGGCAGTCACCCCTCCACTTT
>NA|TRBD1|TRBV2|TRBJ2-7
CASSEALGVGGFYEQYF
TGTGCCAGCAGTGAAGCGCTTGGGGTAGGGGGCTTCTACGAGCAGTACTTC
>many|NA|TRBV29-1|TRBJ2-1
CSVLLPATVYNEQFF
TGCAGCGTTCTCCTCCCCGCGACGGTATACAATGAGCAGTTCTTC
>many|TRBD1|TRBV10-3|TRBJ2-5
CAISGGQGMETQYF
TGTGCCATCAGTGGAGGACAGGGGATGGAGACCCAGTACTTC
>NA|NA|TRBV11-2|TRBJ2-1
CASSLASLNEQFF
TGTGCCAGCAGCCTCGCTTCGCTCAATGAGCAGTTCTTC
>NA|NA|TRBV3-1|TRBJ1-1
CASSPMNRNTEAFF
TGTGCCAGCAGCCCGATGAACAGGAACACTGAAGCTTTCTTT
>many|TRBD2|TRBV12-3/TRBV12-4|TRBJ2-1
CASSLVAGGENEQFF
TGTGCCAGCAGTTTAGTGGCGGGGGGCGAGAATGAGCAGTTCTTC
>many|NA|TRBV5-1|TRBJ2-2
CASSFTGSGELFF
TGCGCCAGCAGCTTCACAGGGTCCGGGGAGCTGTTTTTT
>NA|NA|TRBV7-9|TRBJ2-7
CASSLGELGVYYEQYF
TGTGCCAGCAGCTTAGGCGAGTTAGGGGTGTATTACGAGCAGTACTTC
>NA|TRBD2|TRBV3-1|TRBJ2-1
CASSLRLAGGSNEQFF
TGTGCCAGCAGCCTCAGACTAGCGGGAGGGAGTAATGAGCAGTTCTTC
>many|TRBD2|TRBV5-1|TRBJ2-5
CASSYGLAGFNAETQYF
TGCGCCAGCAGCTATGGACTAGCGGGGTTCAACGCGGAGACCCAGTACTTC
>many|NA|TRBV28|TRBJ2-7
CASSLQSGGPYEQYF
TGTGCCAGCAGTTTGCAGTCAGGGGGGCCATACGAGCAGTACTTC
>few|TRBD2|TRBV29-1|TRBJ2-5
CSVTGLAGDMVSETQYF
TGCAGCGTGACGGGACTAGCGGGGGACATGGTTTCGGAGACCCAGTACTTC
>NA|NA|TRBV2|TRBJ2-5
CASSEAPRETQYF
TGTGCCAGCAGTGAAGCCCCTCGGGAGACCCAGTACTTC
>many|NA|TRBV5-6|TRBJ1-4
CASSLGADNEKLFF
TGTGCCAGCAGCTTGGGGGCAGATAATGAAAAACTGTTTTTT
>few|NA|TRBV7-8|TRBJ2-2
CASSLGVGGAYTGELFF
TGTGCCAGCAGCCTGGGGGTTGGGGGGGCCTACACCGGGGAGCTGTTTTTT
>many|TRBD1|TRBV5-1|TRBJ2-7
CASSLRVTGSEQYF
TGCGCCAGCAGCTTAAGGGTGACAGGGAGCGAGCAGTACTTC
>NA|NA|TRBV4-2|TRBJ2-7
CASSQSISRLYSYEQYF
TGTGCCAGCAGCCAAAGCATTTCGCGACTTTACTCCTACGAGCAGTACTTC